The present T cell receptor (beta chain) was sequenced within a study of blood T cells in healthy people across ages. The sample holds a few counts of this clonotype. The use of a sample-barcoded 5' primer and a J-beta primer mix characterized a second PCR of roughly 6 to 11 cycles. One entry per CDR3 protein, called by TCRdb with MiXCR from the 5' RACE reads. This table holds 750,000 to 950,000 distinct CDR3 sequences, 20% to 30% found once. The ends were cut back, 4 bases at V and 0 bases at J, with 21 bases in the middle. CDR3 length: 18 amino acids. Germline CDR1 and CDR2: MGHDK and SYGVNS. The same sample was also studied in work on T cells of mothers and their children. Per that paper: Related mother-child pairs shared slightly more overlap than unrelated pairs, but the difference was non-significant.

The sequenced sample was blood. The clonotype comes from a boy younger than 18 in good health. The chain links TRBV25-1 to TRBJ1-2; perhaps TRBD1 as D (6 bases). Here the CDR3 DNA reads TGTGCCAGCAGTGCCCCCGAGGCAGGGGAAGTAACTAACTATGGCTACACCTTC. This codes for CASSAPEAGEVTNYGYTF.